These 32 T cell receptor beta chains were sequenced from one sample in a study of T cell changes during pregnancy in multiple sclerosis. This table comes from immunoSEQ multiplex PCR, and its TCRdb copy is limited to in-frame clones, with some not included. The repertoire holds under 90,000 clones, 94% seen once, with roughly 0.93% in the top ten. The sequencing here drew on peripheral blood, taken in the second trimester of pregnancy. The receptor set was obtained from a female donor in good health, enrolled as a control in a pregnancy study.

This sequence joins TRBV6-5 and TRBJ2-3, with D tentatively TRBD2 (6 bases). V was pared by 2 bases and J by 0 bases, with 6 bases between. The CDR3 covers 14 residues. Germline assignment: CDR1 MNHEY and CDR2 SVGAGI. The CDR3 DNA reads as TGTGCCAGCAGTTACGCGGGAAGCACAGATACGCAGTATTTT. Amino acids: CASSYAGSTDTQYF.

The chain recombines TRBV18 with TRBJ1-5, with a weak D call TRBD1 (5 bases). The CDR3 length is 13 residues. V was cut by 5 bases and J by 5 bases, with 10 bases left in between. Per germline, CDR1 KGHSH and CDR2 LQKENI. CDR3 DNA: TGTGCCAGCTCAGCGGACACTTATCAGCCCCAGCATTTT. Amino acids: CASSADTYQPQHF. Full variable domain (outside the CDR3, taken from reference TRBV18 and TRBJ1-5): NAGVMQNPRHLVRRRGQEARLRCSPMKGHSHVYWYRQLPEEGLKFMVYLQKENIIDESGMPKERFSAEFPKEGPSILRIQQVVRGDSAAYFCASSADTYQPQHFGDGTRLSIL.

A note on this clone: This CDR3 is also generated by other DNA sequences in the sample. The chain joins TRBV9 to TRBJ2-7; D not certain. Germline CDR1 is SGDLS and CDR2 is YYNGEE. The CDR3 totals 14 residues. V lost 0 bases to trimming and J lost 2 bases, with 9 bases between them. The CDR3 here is CASSVGGSTYEQYF. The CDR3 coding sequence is TGTGCCAGCAGCGTAGGAGGCAGCACCTACGAGCAGTACTTC. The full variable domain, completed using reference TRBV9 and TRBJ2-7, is DSGVTQTPKHLITATGQRVTLRCSPRSGDLSVYWYQQSLDQGLQFLIQYYNGEERAKGNILERFSAQQFPDLHSELNLSSLELGDSALYFCASSVGGSTYEQYFGPGTRLTVT.

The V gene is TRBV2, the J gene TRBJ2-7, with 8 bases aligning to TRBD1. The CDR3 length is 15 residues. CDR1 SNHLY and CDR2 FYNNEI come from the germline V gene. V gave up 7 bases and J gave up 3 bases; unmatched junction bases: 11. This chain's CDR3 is CASKTSGTGGYEQYF. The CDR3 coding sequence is TGTGCCAGCAAGACCTCCGGGACAGGAGGCTACGAGCAGTACTTC.

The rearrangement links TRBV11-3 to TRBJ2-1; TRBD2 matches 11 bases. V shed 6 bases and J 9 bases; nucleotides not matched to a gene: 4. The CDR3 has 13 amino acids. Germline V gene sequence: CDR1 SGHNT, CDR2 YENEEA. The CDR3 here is CASSYGLAGEQFF. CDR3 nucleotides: TGTGCCAGCAGTTATGGACTAGCGGGTGAGCAGTTCTTC. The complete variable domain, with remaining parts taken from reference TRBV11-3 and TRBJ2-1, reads EAGVVQSPRYKIIEKKQPVAFWCNPISGHNTLYWYLQNLGQGPELLIRYENEEAVDDSQLPKDRFSAERLKGVDSTLKIQPAELGDSAVYLCASSYGLAGEQFFGPGTRLTVL.

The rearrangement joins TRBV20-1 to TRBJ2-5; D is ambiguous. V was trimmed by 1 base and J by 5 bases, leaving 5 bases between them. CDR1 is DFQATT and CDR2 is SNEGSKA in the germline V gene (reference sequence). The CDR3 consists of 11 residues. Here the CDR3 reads CSARVMETQYF. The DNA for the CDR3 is TGCAGTGCTAGAGTAATGGAGACCCAGTACTTC.

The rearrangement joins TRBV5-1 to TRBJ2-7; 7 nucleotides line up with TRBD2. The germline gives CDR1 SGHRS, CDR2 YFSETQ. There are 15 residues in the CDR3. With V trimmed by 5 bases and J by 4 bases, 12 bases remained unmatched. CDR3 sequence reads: CASRGGYRDRYEQYF. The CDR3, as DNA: TGCGCCAGCAGGGGGGGGTATAGGGACCGGTACGAGCAGTACTTC.

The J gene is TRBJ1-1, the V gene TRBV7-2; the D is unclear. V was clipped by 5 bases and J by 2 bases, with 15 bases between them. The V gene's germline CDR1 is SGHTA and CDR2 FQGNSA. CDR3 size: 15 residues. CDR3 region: CASSLFGVPNTEAFF. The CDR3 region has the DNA TGTGCCAGCAGCCTCTTCGGGGTACCTAACACTGAAGCTTTCTTT.

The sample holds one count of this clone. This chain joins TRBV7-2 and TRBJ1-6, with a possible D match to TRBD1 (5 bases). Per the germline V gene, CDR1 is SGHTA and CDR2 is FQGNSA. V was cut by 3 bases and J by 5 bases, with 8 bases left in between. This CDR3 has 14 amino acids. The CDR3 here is CASSFRQNNSPLHF. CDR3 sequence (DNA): TGTGCCAGCAGCTTCCGACAGAATAATTCACCCCTCCACTTT.

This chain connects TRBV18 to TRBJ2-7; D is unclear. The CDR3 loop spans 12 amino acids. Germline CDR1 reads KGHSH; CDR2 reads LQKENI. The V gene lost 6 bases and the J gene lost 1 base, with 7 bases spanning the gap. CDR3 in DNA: TGTGCCAGCTCGTTAATATCCTACGAGCAGTACTTC. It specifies CASSLISYEQYF.

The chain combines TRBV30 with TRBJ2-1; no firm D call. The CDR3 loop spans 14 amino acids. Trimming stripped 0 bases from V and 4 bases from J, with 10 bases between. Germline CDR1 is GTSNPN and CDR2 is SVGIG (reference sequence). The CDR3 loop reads CAWSVLGLYNEQFF. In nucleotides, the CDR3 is TGTGCCTGGAGTGTACTTGGGCTGTACAATGAGCAGTTCTTC. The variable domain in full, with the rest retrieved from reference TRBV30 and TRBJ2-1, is SQTIHQWPATLVQPVGSPLSLECTVEGTSNPNLYWYRQAAGRGLQLLFYSVGIGQISSEVPQNLSASRPQDRQFILSSKKLLLSDSGFYLCAWSVLGLYNEQFFGPGTRLTVL.

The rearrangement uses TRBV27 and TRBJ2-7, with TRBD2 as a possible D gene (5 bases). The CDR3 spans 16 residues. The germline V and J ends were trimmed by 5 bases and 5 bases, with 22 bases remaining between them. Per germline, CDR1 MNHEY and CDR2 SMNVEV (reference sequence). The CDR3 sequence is CASSPSLGERLDEQYF. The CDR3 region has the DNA TGTGCCAGCAGTCCATCCCTCGGGGAGCGTCTCGACGAGCAGTACTTC.

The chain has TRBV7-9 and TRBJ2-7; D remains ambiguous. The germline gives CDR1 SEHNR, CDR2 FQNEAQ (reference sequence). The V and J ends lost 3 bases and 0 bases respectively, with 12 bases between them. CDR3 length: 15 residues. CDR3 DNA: TGTGCCAGCAGCTTCGGGTCACTAACCTCCTACGAGCAGTACTTC. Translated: CASSFGSLTSYEQYF.

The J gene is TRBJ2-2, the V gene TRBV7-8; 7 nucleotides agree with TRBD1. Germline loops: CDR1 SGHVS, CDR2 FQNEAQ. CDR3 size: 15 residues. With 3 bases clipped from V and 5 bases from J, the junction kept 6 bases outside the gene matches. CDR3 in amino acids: CASSFAGTVTGELFF. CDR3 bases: TGTGCCAGCAGCTTCGCCGGGACAGTGACCGGGGAGCTGTTTTTT.

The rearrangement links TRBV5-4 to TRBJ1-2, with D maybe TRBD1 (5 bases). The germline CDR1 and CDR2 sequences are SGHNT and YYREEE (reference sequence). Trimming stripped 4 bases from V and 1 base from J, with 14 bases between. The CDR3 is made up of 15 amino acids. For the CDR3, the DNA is TGTGCCAGCAGCCCAGGTGGGGGGGGTAACTATGGCTACACCTTC. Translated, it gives CASSPGGGGNYGYTF.

The CDR3 spells CASSLRDNEQFF. The CDR3 DNA reads TGTGCCAGCAGCTTACGAGACAATGAGCAGTTCTTC. The chain combines TRBV5-4 with TRBJ2-1; no reliable D call. Germline CDR1 and CDR2: SGHNT and YYREEE (reference sequence). This CDR3 contains 12 residues. Trimming removed 2 bases from V and 5 bases from J, with 5 bases in between. Full variable domain (rest looked up from reference TRBV5-4 and TRBJ2-1): ETGVTQSPTHLIKTRGQQVTLRCSSQSGHNTVSWYQQALGQGPQFIFQYYREEENGRGNFPPRFSGLQFPNYSSELNVNALELDDSALYLCASSLRDNEQFFGPGTRLTVL.

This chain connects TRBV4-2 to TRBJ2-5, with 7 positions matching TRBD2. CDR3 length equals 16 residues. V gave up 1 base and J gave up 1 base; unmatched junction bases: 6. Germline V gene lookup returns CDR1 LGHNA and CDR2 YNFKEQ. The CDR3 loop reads CASSQVGEGFQETQYF. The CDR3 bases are TGTGCCAGCAGCCAAGTGGGGGAGGGCTTCCAAGAGACCCAGTACTTC.

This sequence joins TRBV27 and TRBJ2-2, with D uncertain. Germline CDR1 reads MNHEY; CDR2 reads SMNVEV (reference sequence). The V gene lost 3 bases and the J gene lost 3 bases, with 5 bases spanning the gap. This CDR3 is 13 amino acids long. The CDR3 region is CASSFGHTGELFF. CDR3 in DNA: TGTGCCAGCAGTTTTGGGCACACCGGGGAGCTGTTTTTT.

CDR3 loop: CAIRLARGTDTQYF. DNA for the CDR3: TGTGCCATCAGACTAGCGCGCGGGACAGATACGCAGTATTTT. This chain joins TRBV10-3 and TRBJ2-3, with 7 bases matching TRBD2. V lost 6 bases to trimming and J lost 3 bases; unmatched junction nucleotides: 6. Germline V gene data show CDR1 as ENHRY and CDR2 as SYGVKD. This CDR3 has 14 residues.

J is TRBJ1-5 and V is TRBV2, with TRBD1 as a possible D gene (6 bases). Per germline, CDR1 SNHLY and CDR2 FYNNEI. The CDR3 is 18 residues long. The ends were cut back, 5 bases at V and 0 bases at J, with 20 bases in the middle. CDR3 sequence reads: CASSRFPLQGHSNQPQHF. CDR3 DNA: TGTGCCAGCAGTAGGTTTCCGCTGCAGGGGCATAGCAATCAGCCCCAGCATTTT.

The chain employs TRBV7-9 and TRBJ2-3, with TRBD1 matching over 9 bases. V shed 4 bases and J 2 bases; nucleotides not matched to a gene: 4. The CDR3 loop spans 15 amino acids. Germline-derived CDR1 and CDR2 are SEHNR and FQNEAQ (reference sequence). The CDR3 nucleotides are TGTGCCAGCAGCTCACAGGGGGCTCACACAGATACGCAGTATTTT. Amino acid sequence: CASSSQGAHTDTQYF.

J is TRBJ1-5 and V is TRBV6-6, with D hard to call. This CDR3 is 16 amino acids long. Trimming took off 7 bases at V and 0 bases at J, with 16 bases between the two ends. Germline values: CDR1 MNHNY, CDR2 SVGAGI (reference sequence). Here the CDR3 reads CASKGQWRDSNQPQHF. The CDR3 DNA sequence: TGTGCCAGCAAGGGTCAGTGGAGGGATAGCAATCAGCCCCAGCATTTT.

The CDR3 region has the DNA TGTGCCAGCAGCCCCACGGGGGATACGCAGTATTTT. As protein: CASSPTGDTQYF. The J gene is TRBJ2-3, the V gene TRBV7-9; TRBD2 might be the D (5 bases). CDR3 length equals 12 residues. From germline, CDR1 is SEHNR and CDR2 FQNEAQ (reference sequence). V was pared by 5 bases and J by 6 bases, with 9 bases between.

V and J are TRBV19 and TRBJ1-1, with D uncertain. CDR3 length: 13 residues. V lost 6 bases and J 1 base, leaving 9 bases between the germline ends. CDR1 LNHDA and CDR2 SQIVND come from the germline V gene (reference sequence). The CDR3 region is CASSQQWNTEAFF. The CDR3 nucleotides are TGTGCCAGTAGCCAACAGTGGAACACTGAAGCTTTCTTT.

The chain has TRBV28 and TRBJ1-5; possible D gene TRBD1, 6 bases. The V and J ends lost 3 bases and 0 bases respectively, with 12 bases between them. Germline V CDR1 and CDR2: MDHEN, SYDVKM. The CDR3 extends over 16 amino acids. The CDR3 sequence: CASSFGGRNSNQPQHF. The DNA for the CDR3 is TGTGCCAGCAGTTTTGGGGGCAGGAATAGCAATCAGCCCCAGCATTTT.

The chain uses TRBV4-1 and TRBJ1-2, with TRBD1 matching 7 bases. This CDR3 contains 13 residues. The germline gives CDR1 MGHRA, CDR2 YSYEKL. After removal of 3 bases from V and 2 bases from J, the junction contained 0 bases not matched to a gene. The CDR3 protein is CASSQTGNYGYTF. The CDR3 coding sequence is TGCGCCAGCAGCCAGACAGGGAACTATGGCTACACCTTC.

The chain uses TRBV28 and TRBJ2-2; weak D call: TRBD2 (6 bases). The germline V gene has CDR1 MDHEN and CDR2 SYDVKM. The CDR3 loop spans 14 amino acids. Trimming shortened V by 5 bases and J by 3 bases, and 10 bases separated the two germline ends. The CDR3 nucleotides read TGTGCCAGCAGTCGACTAGACGACACCGGGGAGCTGTTTTTT. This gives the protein CASSRLDDTGELFF.

CDR3 sequence (DNA): TGTGCCAGCTCACCACGTTTTAGTGAGCAGTTCTTC. This encodes CASSPRFSEQFF. The chain links TRBV18 to TRBJ2-1; no definite D call. The ends were cut back, 1 base at V and 9 bases at J, with 7 bases in the middle. The germline V gene has CDR1 KGHSH and CDR2 LQKENI. The CDR3 runs to 12 residues.

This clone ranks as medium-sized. Here the CDR3 reads CASSGHRDNQPQHF. Here the CDR3 DNA reads TGTGCCAGCAGTGGCCACAGGGACAATCAGCCCCAGCATTTT. The gene calls are TRBV25-1 and TRBJ1-5, with a possible D match to TRBD1 (6 bases). V was cut by 4 bases and J by 3 bases, with 10 bases left in between. CDR1 is MGHDK, CDR2 SYGVNS, per germline. The CDR3 runs to 14 residues. Drawing the rest from reference TRBV25-1 and TRBJ1-5, the complete variable domain is EADIYQTPRYLVIGTGKKITLECSQTMGHDKMYWYQQDPGMELHLIHYSYGVNSTEKGDLSSESTVSRIRTEHFPLTLESARPSHTSQYLCASSGHRDNQPQHFGDGTRLSIL.

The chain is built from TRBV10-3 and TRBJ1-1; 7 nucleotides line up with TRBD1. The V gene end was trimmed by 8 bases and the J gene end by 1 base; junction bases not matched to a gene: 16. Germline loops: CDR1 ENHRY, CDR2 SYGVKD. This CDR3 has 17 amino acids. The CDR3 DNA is TGTGCCATCTCACGCAACCCGAGGGACAGAGAGAACACTGAAGCTTTCTTT. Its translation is CAISRNPRDRENTEAFF.

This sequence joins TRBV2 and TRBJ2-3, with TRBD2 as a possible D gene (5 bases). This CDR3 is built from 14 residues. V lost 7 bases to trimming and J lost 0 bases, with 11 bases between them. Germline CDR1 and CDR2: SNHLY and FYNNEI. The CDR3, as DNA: TGTGCCAGCAAGCCTCAGCGGAGCACAGATACGCAGTATTTT. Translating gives CASKPQRSTDTQYF. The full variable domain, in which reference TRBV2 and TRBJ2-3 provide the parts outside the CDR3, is EPEVTQTPSHQVTQMGQEVILRCVPISNHLYFYWYRQILGQKVEFLVSFYNNEISEKSEIFDDQFSVERPDGSNFTLKIRSTKLEDSAMYFCASKPQRSTDTQYFGPGTRLTVL.

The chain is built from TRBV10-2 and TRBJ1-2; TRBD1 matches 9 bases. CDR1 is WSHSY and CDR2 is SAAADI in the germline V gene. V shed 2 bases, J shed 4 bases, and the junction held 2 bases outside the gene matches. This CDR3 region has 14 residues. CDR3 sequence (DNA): TGCGCCAGCAGTGAGACAGGGGGCCTCTATGGCTACACCTTC. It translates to CASSETGGLYGYTF.